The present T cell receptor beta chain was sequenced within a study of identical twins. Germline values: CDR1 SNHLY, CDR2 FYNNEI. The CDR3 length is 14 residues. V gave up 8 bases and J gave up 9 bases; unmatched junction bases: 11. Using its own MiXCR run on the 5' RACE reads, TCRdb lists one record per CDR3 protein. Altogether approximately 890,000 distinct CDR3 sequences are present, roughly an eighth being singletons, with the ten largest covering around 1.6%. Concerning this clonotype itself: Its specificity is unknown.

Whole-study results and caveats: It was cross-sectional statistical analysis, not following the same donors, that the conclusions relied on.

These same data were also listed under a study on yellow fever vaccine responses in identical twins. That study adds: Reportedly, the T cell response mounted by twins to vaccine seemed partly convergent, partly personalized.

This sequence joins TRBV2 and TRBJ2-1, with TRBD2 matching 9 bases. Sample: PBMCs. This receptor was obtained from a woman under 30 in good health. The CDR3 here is CASRLAGFFLEQFF. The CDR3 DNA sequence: TGTGCCAGCCGCCTAGCGGGGTTTTTCCTTGAGCAGTTCTTC.